The 13 T cell receptor beta chains given below trace back to one sample, sequenced in a study of blood T cell repertoires in COVID-19. Repertoires were generated with immunoSEQ multiplex PCR, while TCRdb's copy carries only in-frame clones and drops some. The sample includes about 220,000 clones, about 88% of them seen just once. The sequencing sample was made of peripheral blood. Every receptor here comes from a man aged 50 to 60 who had recovered from COVID-19.

This clone occurred a few times. The rearrangement links TRBV19 to TRBJ1-6; maybe TRBD1 (5 bases). This CDR3 region has 14 residues. Per germline, CDR1 LNHDA and CDR2 SQIVND (reference sequence). Trimming cost V 3 bases and J 10 bases, with 13 bases left between them. The CDR3 DNA sequence: TGTGCCAGTAGTATCACAGGTGCCCAATCACCCCTCCACTTT. It specifies CASSITGAQSPLHF.

The rearrangement uses TRBV18 and TRBJ2-7, with TRBD1 as a possible D gene (5 bases). V lost 3 bases, J lost 4 bases, and 19 bases lay in between. The germline V gene encodes CDR1 KGHSH and CDR2 LQKENI. The CDR3 covers 16 residues. The CDR3 is CASSPLDSGKSYEQYF. CDR3 in DNA: TGTGCCAGCTCACCCCTCGATTCAGGGAAGTCGTACGAGCAGTACTTC.

The rearrangement uses TRBV29-1 and TRBJ2-7; possible D gene TRBD2, 5 bases. The CDR3 loop spans 13 amino acids. The germline V gene has CDR1 SQVTM and CDR2 ANQGSEA. V was pared by 0 bases and J by 2 bases, with 8 bases between. CDR3 bases: TGCAGCGTTGAAGACGGGGATGCCTACGAGCAGTACTTC. Translating gives CSVEDGDAYEQYF.

The chain joins TRBV7-2 to TRBJ1-5; D ambiguous. Germline V gene data show CDR1 as SGHTA and CDR2 as FQGNSA. This CDR3 region has 16 residues. Deletions cut 0 bases from V and 5 bases from J, with 14 bases between. The CDR3 DNA reads as TGTGCCAGCAGCTTAGCGGGCATAGCGGCAGATCAGCCCCAGCATTTT. The encoded protein is CASSLAGIAADQPQHF.

This chain links TRBV6-5 with TRBJ1-2, with D tentatively TRBD1 (5 bases). Per the germline V gene, CDR1 is MNHEY and CDR2 is SVGAGI. The ends were cut back, 8 bases at V and 8 bases at J, with 21 bases in the middle. The CDR3 covers 14 residues. The CDR3 DNA reads as TGTGCCAGCTTTCTGGGGGGGGTCCGTCTAGGCTACACCTTC. Residues: CASFLGGVRLGYTF.

The chain links TRBV6-5 to TRBJ2-5, with D tentatively TRBD1 (6 bases). Trimming removed 0 bases at V and 3 bases at J, with 14 bases between. In germline, CDR1 is MNHEY, CDR2 SVGAGI. The CDR3 sequence is 16 residues long. DNA for the CDR3: TGTGCCAGCAGTTACTCGATTCTGGGGGCGAAAGAGACCCAGTACTTC. Translation: CASSYSILGAKETQYF.

This chain joins TRBV6-5 and TRBJ2-7, with D possibly TRBD1 on 5 matching bases. Per germline, CDR1 MNHEY and CDR2 SVGAGI. The CDR3 loop spans 13 amino acids. Trimming stripped 2 bases from V and 2 bases from J, with 7 bases between. The CDR3 DNA reads as TGTGCCAGCAGTTACCTAGGGGCCTACGAGCAGTACTTC. Translation: CASSYLGAYEQYF.

This clone was observed a single time. The chain has TRBV7-9 and TRBJ2-3, with 13 bases identical to TRBD2. Germline V gives CDR1 SEHNR, CDR2 FQNEAQ (reference sequence). Losses at the gene ends were 5 bases for V and 3 bases for J; bases not matched to a gene: 5. The CDR3 totals 16 residues. The CDR3 region is CASSTGLAGATDTQYF. As DNA, the CDR3 is TGTGCCAGCAGCACAGGACTAGCGGGAGCTACAGATACGCAGTATTTT.

V and J are TRBV5-5 and TRBJ1-1; 8 positions agree with TRBD1. From germline, CDR1 is SGHKS and CDR2 YYEKEE (reference sequence). The CDR3 runs to 15 residues. V was pared by 4 bases and J by 5 bases, with 10 bases of the junction left unmatched. The CDR3: CASSIQGAMDTEAFF. The CDR3 DNA sequence: TGTGCCAGCAGCATCCAGGGGGCAATGGATACTGAAGCTTTCTTT. The variable domain in full, completed from reference TRBV5-5 and TRBJ1-1, reads DAGVTQSPTHLIKTRGQQVTLRCSPISGHKSVSWYQQVLGQGPQFIFQYYEKEERGRGNFPDRFSARQFPNYSSELNVNALLLGDSALYLCASSIQGAMDTEAFFGQGTRLTVV.

The chain couples TRBV4-1 to TRBJ2-1; possible D gene TRBD2, 5 bases. This CDR3 spans 13 amino acids. V shed 4 bases and J shed 6 bases, with 10 bases lying between them. In germline, CDR1 is MGHRA, CDR2 YSYEKL. The CDR3 loop is CASSLTGINEQFF. For the CDR3, the DNA is TGCGCCAGCAGCCTAACGGGAATCAATGAGCAGTTCTTC.

This clone occurred a few times. The V and J genes are TRBV4-2 and TRBJ2-7, with 7 bases fitting TRBD1. CDR1 is LGHNA, CDR2 YNFKEQ, per germline. This CDR3 contains 13 residues. The V and J ends lost 5 bases and 2 bases, in that order; junction bases with no gene match: 3. The CDR3 protein is CASSAQGTYEQYF. The CDR3 DNA sequence: TGTGCCAGCAGCGCACAGGGGACCTACGAGCAGTACTTC.

This chain joins TRBV29-1 and TRBJ1-5; unclear D gene. This CDR3 has 14 amino acids. V was shortened by 6 bases and J by 1 base, with 13 bases between the two germline ends. The germline V gene has CDR1 SQVTM and CDR2 ANQGSEA. CDR3 protein: CSVATSGSNQPQHF. DNA of the CDR3: TGCAGCGTCGCAACTAGCGGGAGCAATCAGCCCCAGCATTTT.

This rearrangement joins TRBV4-1 to TRBJ2-3, with D possibly matching TRBD2 (6 bases). The V end was cut by 1 base, the J end by 6 bases, with 23 bases between. CDR1 MGHRA and CDR2 YSYEKL come from the germline V gene. The CDR3 is 18 amino acids. The CDR3 region is CASSQGIRAGSSGDTQYF. Written as DNA, the CDR3 is TGCGCCAGCAGCCAAGGTATCAGGGCGGGGAGTTCCGGGGATACGCAGTATTTT.